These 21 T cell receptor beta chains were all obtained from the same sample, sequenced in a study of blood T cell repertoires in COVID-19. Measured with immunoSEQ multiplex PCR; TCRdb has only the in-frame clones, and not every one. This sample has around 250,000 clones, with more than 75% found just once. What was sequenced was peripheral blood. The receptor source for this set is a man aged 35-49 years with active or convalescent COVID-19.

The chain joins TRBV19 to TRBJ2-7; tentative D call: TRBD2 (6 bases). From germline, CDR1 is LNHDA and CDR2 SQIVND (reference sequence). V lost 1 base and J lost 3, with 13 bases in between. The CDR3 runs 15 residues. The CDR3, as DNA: TGTGCCAGTAGTATAGTAAAGGAGGGGATCTACGAGCAGTACTTC. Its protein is CASSIVKEGIYEQYF.

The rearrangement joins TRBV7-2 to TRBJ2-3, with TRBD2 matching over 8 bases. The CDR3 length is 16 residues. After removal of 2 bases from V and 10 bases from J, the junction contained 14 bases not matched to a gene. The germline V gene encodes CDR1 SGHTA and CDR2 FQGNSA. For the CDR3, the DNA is TGTGCCAGCAGCTTACAGACCGGGGGGGCCGCCCGATCGCAGTATTTT. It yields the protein CASSLQTGGAARSQYF.

The DNA of the CDR3 is TGTGCCAGCAGTGAATTGGACAGGCCGGATTCACCCCTCCACTTT. It encodes CASSELDRPDSPLHF. The V call is TRBV6-1, the J call TRBJ1-6; TRBD1 matches at 7 bases. Trimming removed 2 bases from V and 8 bases from J; junction bases left unmatched: 6. The CDR3 runs 15 residues. Germline CDR1 MNHNS, CDR2 SASEGT.

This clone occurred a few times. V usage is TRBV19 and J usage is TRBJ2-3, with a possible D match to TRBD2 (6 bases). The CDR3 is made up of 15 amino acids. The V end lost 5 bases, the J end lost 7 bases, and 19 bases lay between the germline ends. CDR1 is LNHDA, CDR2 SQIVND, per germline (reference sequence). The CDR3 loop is CASSLGEAFLYTQYF. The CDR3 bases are TGTGCCAGTAGTCTGGGGGAGGCGTTTTTGTATACGCAGTATTTT.

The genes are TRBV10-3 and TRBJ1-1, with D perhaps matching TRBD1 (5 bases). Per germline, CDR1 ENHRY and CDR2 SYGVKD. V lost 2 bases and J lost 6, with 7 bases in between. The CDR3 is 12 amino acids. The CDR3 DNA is TGTGCCATCAGTGAGGGACATCCTGAAGCTTTCTTT. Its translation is CAISEGHPEAFF.

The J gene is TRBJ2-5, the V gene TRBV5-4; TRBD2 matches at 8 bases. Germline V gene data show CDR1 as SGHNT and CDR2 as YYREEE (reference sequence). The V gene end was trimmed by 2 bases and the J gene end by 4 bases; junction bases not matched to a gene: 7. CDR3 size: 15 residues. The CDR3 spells CASSFSGALRETQYF. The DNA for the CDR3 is TGTGCCAGCAGCTTTAGCGGGGCCCTCAGAGAGACCCAGTACTTC.

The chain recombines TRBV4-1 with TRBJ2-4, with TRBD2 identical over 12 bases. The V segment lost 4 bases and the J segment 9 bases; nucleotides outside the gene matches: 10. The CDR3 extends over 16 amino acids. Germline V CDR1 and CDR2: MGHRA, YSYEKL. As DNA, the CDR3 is TGCGCCAGCAGCCGAGCTAGCGGGAGGGAGTTGGGCATTCAGTACTTC. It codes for CASSRASGRELGIQYF.

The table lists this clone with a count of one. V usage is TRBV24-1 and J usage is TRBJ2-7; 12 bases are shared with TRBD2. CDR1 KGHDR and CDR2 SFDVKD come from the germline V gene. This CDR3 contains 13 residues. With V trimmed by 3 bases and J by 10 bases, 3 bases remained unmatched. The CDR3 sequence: CATSDLLAGGQYF. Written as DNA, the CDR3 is TGTGCCACCAGTGATCTACTAGCGGGGGGCCAGTACTTC.

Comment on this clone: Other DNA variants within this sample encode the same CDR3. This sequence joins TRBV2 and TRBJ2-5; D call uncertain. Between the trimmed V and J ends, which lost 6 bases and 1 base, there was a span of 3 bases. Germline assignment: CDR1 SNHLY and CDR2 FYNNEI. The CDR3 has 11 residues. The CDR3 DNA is TGTGCCAGCAGGGCCCAAGAGACCCAGTACTTC. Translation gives CASRAQETQYF.

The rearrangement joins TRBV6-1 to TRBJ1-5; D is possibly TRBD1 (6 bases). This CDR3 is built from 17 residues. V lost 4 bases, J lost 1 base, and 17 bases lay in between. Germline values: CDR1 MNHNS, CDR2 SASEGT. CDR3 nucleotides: TGTGCCAGCAGTGTCGTCGCCAGGGGCGGGAGCAATCAGCCCCAGCATTTT. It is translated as CASSVVARGGSNQPQHF.

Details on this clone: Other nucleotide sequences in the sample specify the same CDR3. Written as DNA, the CDR3 is TGTGCCAGCAGTTTGGGTCGGGGTCAGCCCCAGCATTTT. It codes for CASSLGRGQPQHF. The rearrangement links TRBV12-3 or TRBV12-4 to TRBJ1-5; no definite D call. This CDR3 is built from 13 residues. The V end lost 3 bases, the J end lost 6 bases, and 9 bases lay between the germline ends.

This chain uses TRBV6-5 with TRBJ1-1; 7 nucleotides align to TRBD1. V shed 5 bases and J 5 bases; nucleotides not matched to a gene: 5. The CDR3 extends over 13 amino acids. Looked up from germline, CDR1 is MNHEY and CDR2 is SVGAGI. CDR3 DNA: TGTGCCAGCAGTCGGACAGGCTGGACTGAAGCTTTCTTT. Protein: CASSRTGWTEAFF.

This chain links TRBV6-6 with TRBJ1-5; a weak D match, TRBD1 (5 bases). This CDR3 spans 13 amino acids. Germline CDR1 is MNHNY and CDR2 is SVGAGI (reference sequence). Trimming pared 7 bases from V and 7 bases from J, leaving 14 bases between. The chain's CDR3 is CASTRRGNQPQHF. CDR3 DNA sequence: TGTGCCAGCACCCGGCGGGGGAACCAGCCCCAGCATTTT.

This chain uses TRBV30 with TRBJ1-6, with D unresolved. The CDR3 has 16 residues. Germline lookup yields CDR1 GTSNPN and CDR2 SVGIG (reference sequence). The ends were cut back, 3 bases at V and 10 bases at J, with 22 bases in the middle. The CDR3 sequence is CAWSPPTFSGSSPLHF. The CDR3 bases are TGTGCCTGGAGCCCCCCCACCTTTTCGGGTTCCTCACCCCTCCACTTT.

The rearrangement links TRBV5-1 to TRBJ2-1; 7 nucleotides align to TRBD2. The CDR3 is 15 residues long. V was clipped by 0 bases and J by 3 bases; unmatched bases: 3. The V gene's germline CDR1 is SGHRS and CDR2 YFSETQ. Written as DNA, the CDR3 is TGCGCCAGCAGCTTGGATGCTAGCGGCTACAATGAGCAGTTCTTC. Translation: CASSLDASGYNEQFF.

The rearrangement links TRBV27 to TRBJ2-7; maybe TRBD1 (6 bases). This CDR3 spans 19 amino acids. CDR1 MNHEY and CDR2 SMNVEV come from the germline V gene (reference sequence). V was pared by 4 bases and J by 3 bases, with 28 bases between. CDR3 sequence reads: CASSWSWGKRDKAYYEQYF. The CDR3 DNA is TGTGCCAGCAGTTGGAGTTGGGGAAAAAGGGACAAGGCATACTACGAGCAGTACTTC.

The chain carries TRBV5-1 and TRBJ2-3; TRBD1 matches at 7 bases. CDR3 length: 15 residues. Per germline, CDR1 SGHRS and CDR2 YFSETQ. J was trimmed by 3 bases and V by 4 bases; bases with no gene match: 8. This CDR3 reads CASSATTGRTDTQYF. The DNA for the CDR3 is TGCGCCAGCAGCGCGACGACAGGGAGAACAGATACGCAGTATTTT. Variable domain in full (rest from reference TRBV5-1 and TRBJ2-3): KAGVTQTPRYLIKTRGQQVTLSCSPISGHRSVSWYQQTPGQGLQFLFEYFSETQRNKGNFPGRFSGRQFSNSRSEMNVSTLELGDSALYLCASSATTGRTDTQYFGPGTRLTVL.

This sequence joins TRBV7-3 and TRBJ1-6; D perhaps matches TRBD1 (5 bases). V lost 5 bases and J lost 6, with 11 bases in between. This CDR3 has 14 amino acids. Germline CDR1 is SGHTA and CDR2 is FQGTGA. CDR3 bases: TGTGCCAGCAGCCGGGACTTTGTTAATTCACCCCTCCACTTT. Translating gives CASSRDFVNSPLHF. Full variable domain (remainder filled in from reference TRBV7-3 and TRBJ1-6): GAGVSQTPSNKVTEKGKYVELRCDPISGHTALYWYRQSLGQGPEFLIYFQGTGAADDSGLPNDRFFAVRPEGSVSTLKIQRTERGDSAVYLCASSRDFVNSPLHFGNGTRLTVT.

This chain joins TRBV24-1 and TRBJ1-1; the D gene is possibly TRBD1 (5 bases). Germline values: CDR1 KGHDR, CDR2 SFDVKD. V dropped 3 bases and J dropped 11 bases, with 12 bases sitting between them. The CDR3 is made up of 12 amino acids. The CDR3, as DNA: TGTGCCACCAGTGATGCTTCAGGGCTGGCTTTCTTT. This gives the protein CATSDASGLAFF.

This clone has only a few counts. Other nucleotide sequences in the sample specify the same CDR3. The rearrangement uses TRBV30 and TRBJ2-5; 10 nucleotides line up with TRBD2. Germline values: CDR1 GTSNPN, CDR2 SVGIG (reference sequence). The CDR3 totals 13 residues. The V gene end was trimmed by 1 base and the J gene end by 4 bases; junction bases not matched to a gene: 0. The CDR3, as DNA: TGTGCCTGGAGTGGACTAGCGGGAGAGACCCAGTACTTC. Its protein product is CAWSGLAGETQYF.

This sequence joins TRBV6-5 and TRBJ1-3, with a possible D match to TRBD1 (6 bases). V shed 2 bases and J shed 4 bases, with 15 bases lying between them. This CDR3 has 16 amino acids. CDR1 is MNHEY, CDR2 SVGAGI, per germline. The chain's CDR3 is CASSYGRDNIGNTIYF. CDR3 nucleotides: TGTGCCAGCAGTTACGGCCGGGACAACATCGGAAACACCATATATTTT.